What follows are 13 T cell receptor beta chains derived from one specimen sequenced in a study of cytomegalovirus exposure and HLA in healthy donors. 60 Vbeta and 13 Jbeta primers were used in PCR. Libraries were prepared by immunoSEQ multiplex PCR; TCRdb keeps only in-frame clonotypes and omits some of them. The top ten hold approximately 2.4% of the sample, which has around 33,000 clones, approximately 91% seen once. Sequenced input: PBMCs. These receptors all stem from a woman younger than 30 in good health and CMV-seronegative.

The chain links TRBV7-2 to TRBJ2-7; D unresolved. Per germline, CDR1 SGHTA and CDR2 FQGNSA. V lost 1 base to trimming and J lost 1 base, with 14 bases between them. The CDR3 covers 16 residues. The CDR3 protein is CASSLEVRLRSYEQYF. Here the CDR3 DNA reads TGTGCCAGCAGCTTAGAAGTGAGACTGAGATCCTACGAGCAGTACTTC.

This clone has just one count. The CDR3 protein is CASSLGAFLSGYTF. The CDR3 nucleotides are TGTGCCAGCAGCTTGGGGGCGTTCCTTTCTGGCTACACCTTC. This chain links TRBV5-8 with TRBJ1-2, with D uncertain. The CDR3 contains 14 residues. Germline CDR1 SGHTS, CDR2 YDEGEE. The V end was cut by 0 bases, the J end by 7 bases, with 13 bases between.

The CDR3 region is CASSGTGGFQPQHF. Here the CDR3 DNA reads TGTGCCAGCAGTGGGACAGGGGGCTTTCAGCCCCAGCATTTT. V usage is TRBV2 and J usage is TRBJ1-5; the match to TRBD1 covers 11 bases. Germline V lookup: CDR1 SNHLY, CDR2 FYNNEI. CDR3 length: 14 residues. After removal of 4 bases from V and 6 bases from J, the junction contained 2 bases not matched to a gene.

In the case of this clone: Its ends do not fully match the called genes, so a read error is possible. The same CDR3 also results from other DNA sequences found in this sample. The chain links TRBV2 to TRBJ1-6; the match to TRBD1 covers 10 bases. Germline V lookup: CDR1 SNHLY, CDR2 FYNNEI. The CDR3 runs to 13 residues. The CDR3 spells CASKTGGNSPLHF. CDR3 bases: TGTGCCAGTAAGACAGGGGGCAATTCCCCCCTCCACTTT. Supplemented by reference TRBV2 and TRBJ1-6, the full variable domain reads EPEVTQTPSHQVTQMGQEVILRCVPISNHLYFYWYRQILGQKVEFLVSFYNNEISEKSEIFDDQFSVERPDGSNFTLKIRSTKLEDSAMYFCASKTGGNSPLHFGNGTRLTVT.

V usage is TRBV27 and J usage is TRBJ2-7, with TRBD2 identical over 7 bases. Germline CDR1 is MNHEY and CDR2 is SMNVEV (reference sequence). This CDR3 has 17 residues. V shed 11 bases, J shed 0 bases, and the junction held 19 bases outside the gene matches. CDR3 sequence: CAAAGLGPAGLSYEQYF. CDR3 in DNA: TGTGCCGCAGCAGGTCTGGGTCCAGCGGGGCTCTCCTACGAGCAGTACTTC.

The J gene is TRBJ2-7, the V gene TRBV7-2; 9 bases fit TRBD1. Germline loops: CDR1 SGHTA, CDR2 FQGNSA. There are 14 residues in the CDR3. V gave up 5 bases and J gave up 2 bases; unmatched junction bases: 4. CDR3 residues: CASSVQGAPYEQYF. CDR3 DNA sequence: TGTGCCAGCAGCGTACAGGGGGCCCCCTACGAGCAGTACTTC.

The chain couples TRBV7-2 to TRBJ1-2; possibly TRBD1 for D (6 bases). Germline lookup yields CDR1 SGHTA and CDR2 FQGNSA. This CDR3 spans 16 amino acids. Trimming took 1 base from V and 6 from J, leaving 18 bases between them. The CDR3, as DNA: TGTGCCAGCAGCTTAGGGGGGGGCAGGGGTAGGGATGGCTACACCTTC. This translates into CASSLGGGRGRDGYTF.

The rearrangement joins TRBV27 to TRBJ2-3; D not resolved. The germline V and J ends were trimmed by 3 bases and 2 bases, with 9 bases remaining between them. The CDR3 contains 14 residues. Per germline, CDR1 MNHEY and CDR2 SMNVEV (reference sequence). CDR3 amino acids: CASSFQFSTDTQYF. The CDR3 DNA follows: TGTGCCAGCAGTTTTCAGTTCTCCACAGATACGCAGTATTTT.

The chain recombines TRBV6-1 with TRBJ2-7, with TRBD2 identical over 10 bases. The V gene's germline CDR1 is MNHNS and CDR2 SASEGT. The V segment lost 8 bases and the J segment 0 bases; nucleotides outside the gene matches: 4. The CDR3 has 14 residues. Here the CDR3 DNA reads TGTGCCAGCGGGACTAGCGCGCGCTCCTACGAGCAGTACTTC. It yields the protein CASGTSARSYEQYF.

The CDR3 sequence: CASSSVGERELAKNIQYF. DNA for the CDR3: TGTGCCAGCAGTTCTGTCGGAGAGCGGGAGTTGGCCAAAAACATTCAGTACTTC. The chain uses TRBV27 and TRBJ2-4, with 8 bases that match TRBD2. Trimming at V came to 4 bases and at J to 1 base, leaving 12 bases not matched to a gene. The CDR3 covers 18 residues. Germline values: CDR1 MNHEY, CDR2 SMNVEV (reference sequence).

This clone was seen a handful of times. The CDR3 sequence: CASSKGLALYNEQFF. DNA of the CDR3: TGTGCCAGCAGTAAGGGACTAGCGTTGTACAATGAGCAGTTCTTC. The chain uses TRBV6-6 and TRBJ2-1; 10 nucleotides line up with TRBD2. The CDR3 covers 15 residues. CDR1 is MNHNY and CDR2 is SVGAGI in the germline V gene (reference sequence). Trimming cost V 5 bases and J 4 bases; bases outside gene matches: 5.

This chain uses TRBV28 with TRBJ2-7; D ambiguous. V lost 6 bases and J lost 2, with 8 bases in between. Germline-derived CDR1 and CDR2 are MDHEN and SYDVKM. The CDR3 is 12 amino acids. CDR3 coding DNA: TGTGCCAGCAGAAAGACTGCCTACGAGCAGTACTTC. The encoded protein is CASRKTAYEQYF. Complete variable domain (other parts from reference TRBV28 and TRBJ2-7): DVKVTQSSRYLVKRTGEKVFLECVQDMDHENMFWYRQDPGLGLRLIYFSYDVKMKEKGDIPEGYSVSREKKERFSLILESASTNQTSMYLCASRKTAYEQYFGPGTRLTVT.

This CDR3 reads CASSPRSGYEQYF. For the CDR3, the DNA is TGTGCCAGCAGCCCCCGATCGGGGTACGAGCAGTACTTC. V usage is TRBV7-2 and J usage is TRBJ2-7; possible D gene TRBD2, 5 bases. Germline CDR1 reads SGHTA; CDR2 reads FQGNSA. Trimming pared 5 bases from V and 4 bases from J, leaving 12 bases between. There are 13 residues in the CDR3. The full variable domain, completed using reference TRBV7-2 and TRBJ2-7, is GAGVSQSPSNKVTEKGKDVELRCDPISGHTALYWYRQSLGQGLEFLIYFQGNSAPDKSGLPSDRFSAERTGGSVSTLTIQRTQQEDSAVYLCASSPRSGYEQYFGPGTRLTVT.